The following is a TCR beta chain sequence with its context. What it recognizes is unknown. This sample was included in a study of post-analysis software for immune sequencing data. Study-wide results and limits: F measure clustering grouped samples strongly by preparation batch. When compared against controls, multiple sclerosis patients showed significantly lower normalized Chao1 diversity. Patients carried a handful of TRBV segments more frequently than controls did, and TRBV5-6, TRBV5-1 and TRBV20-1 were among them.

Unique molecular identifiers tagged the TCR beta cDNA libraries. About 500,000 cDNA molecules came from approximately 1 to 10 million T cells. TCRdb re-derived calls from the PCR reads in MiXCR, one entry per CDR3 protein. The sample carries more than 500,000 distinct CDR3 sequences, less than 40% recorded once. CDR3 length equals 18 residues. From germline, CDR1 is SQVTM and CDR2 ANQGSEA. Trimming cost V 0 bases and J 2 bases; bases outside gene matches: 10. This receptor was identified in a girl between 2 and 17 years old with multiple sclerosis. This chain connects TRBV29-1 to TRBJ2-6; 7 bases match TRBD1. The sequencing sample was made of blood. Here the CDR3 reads CSVEDRRQGPPGANVLTF. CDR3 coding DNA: TGCAGCGTTGAAGATCGGCGACAGGGTCCCCCTGGGGCCAACGTCCTGACTTTC.